These 16 T cell receptor beta chains were sequenced from one sample in a study of T cells in Graves' hyperthyroidism and ophthalmopathy. RNA transcripts yielded amplified TCR beta CDR3 regions. The HTBI primer set was used in a first-round RT-PCR of the TCR CDR3. Using its own MiXCR run on the multiplex PCR reads, TCRdb lists one record per CDR3 protein. The sample lists around 600,000 distinct CDR3 sequences, around 14% occurring once. Sample: blood. These receptor sequences come from a young woman with Graves' hyperthyroidism.

The chain joins TRBV27 to TRBJ2-2, with 12 bases aligning to TRBD1. The CDR3 has 15 residues. Germline CDR1 MNHEY, CDR2 SMNVEV (reference sequence). V was pared by 4 bases and J by 7 bases, with 4 bases of the junction left unmatched. Here the CDR3 reads CASSWGTGGGGELFF. In nucleotides, the CDR3 is TGTGCCAGCAGTTGGGGGACAGGGGGCGGCGGGGAGCTGTTTTTT.

This clonotype was recorded at least ten times. The chain uses TRBV4-1 and TRBJ2-1; 9 nucleotides line up with TRBD2. Per the germline V gene, CDR1 is MGHRA and CDR2 is YSYEKL. The CDR3 is 15 amino acids. Trimming cost V 2 bases and J 5 bases; bases outside gene matches: 4. The chain's CDR3 is CASSQLTSGHNEQFF. In DNA, the CDR3 is TGCGCCAGCAGCCAACTGACTAGCGGTCACAATGAGCAGTTCTTC.

This clonotype was observed a few times. The chain uses TRBV20-1 and TRBJ1-4; a weak D match, TRBD1 (6 bases). V lost 6 bases and J lost 2, with 13 bases in between. The CDR3 sequence is 14 residues long. Per germline, CDR1 DFQATT and CDR2 SNEGSKA (reference sequence). Written as DNA, the CDR3 is TGCAGTGCAAAGGGGGGGTCCACTAATGAAAAACTGTTTTTT. This gives the protein CSAKGGSTNEKLFF.

This clonotype has only a few counts. This chain connects TRBV7-2 to TRBJ2-3; 8 bases are shared with TRBD1. The CDR3 spans 14 residues. In germline, CDR1 is SGHTA, CDR2 FQGNSA. Trimming took 6 bases from V and 11 from J; bases not matched to a gene: 13. The CDR3 sequence is CASRQGQAPLMQYF. CDR3 sequence (DNA): TGTGCCAGCAGGCAGGGACAGGCGCCACTTATGCAGTATTTT.

The sample holds a few counts of this clonotype. The V gene is TRBV29-1, the J gene TRBJ2-3; tentative D call: TRBD1 (5 bases). There are 14 residues in the CDR3. CDR1 and CDR2 (germline): SQVTM, ANQGSEA. V lost 3 bases to trimming and J lost 3 bases, with 13 bases between them. The CDR3 spells CSVDHRLETDTQYF. The CDR3 coding sequence is TGCAGCGTTGACCACAGGCTGGAGACAGATACGCAGTATTTT.

The chain has TRBV27 and TRBJ2-2; D is perhaps TRBD2 (5 bases). Between the trimmed V and J ends, which lost 6 bases and 6 bases, there was a span of 11 bases. The germline gives CDR1 MNHEY, CDR2 SMNVEV (reference sequence). The CDR3 has 13 amino acids. CDR3 sequence (DNA): TGTGCCAGCAGAGATAGCGTTCCCGGGGAGCTGTTTTTT. As protein: CASRDSVPGELFF.

In its sample, this clonotype was seen many times. The chain uses TRBV7-9 and TRBJ2-2, with a weak D call TRBD2 (5 bases). This CDR3 is built from 15 residues. Germline CDR1 SEHNR, CDR2 FQNEAQ (reference sequence). V lost 2 bases and J 1 base, leaving 8 bases between the germline ends. The CDR3 sequence is CASSLIALNTGELFF. The CDR3 nucleotides read TGTGCCAGCAGCTTAATAGCGCTGAACACCGGGGAGCTGTTTTTT.

The gene calls are TRBV6-1 and TRBJ1-1, with TRBD1 matching over 7 bases. The CDR3 covers 13 residues. After removal of 6 bases from V and 4 bases from J, the junction contained 5 bases not matched to a gene. Germline V gene lookup returns CDR1 MNHNS and CDR2 SASEGT. For the CDR3, the DNA is TGTGCCAGCAGGGGACAGCGAATCACTGAAGCTTTCTTT. Translated: CASRGQRITEAFF.

CDR3 protein: CASSTPTRTGNYGYTF. Here the CDR3 DNA reads TGTGCCAGCAGTACCCCCACCCGGACAGGGAACTATGGCTACACCTTC. J is TRBJ1-2 and V is TRBV6-1; TRBD1 aligns across 8 bases. Germline V gene sequence: CDR1 MNHNS, CDR2 SASEGT. The CDR3 totals 16 residues. The J segment lost 2 bases and the V segment lost 5 bases, leaving 10 bases of the junction unmatched.

A few counts support this clonotype. The V and J genes are TRBV6-2 or TRBV6-3 and TRBJ2-5, with 7 bases that match TRBD1. This CDR3 is 15 amino acids long. Germline CDR1 is MNHEY and CDR2 is SVGEGT. The V and J ends lost 4 bases and 1 base, in that order; junction bases with no gene match: 6. The CDR3 DNA reads TGTGCCAGCAGTTTCACCGGGACAGTCCAAGAGACCCAGTACTTC. The encoded protein is CASSFTGTVQETQYF.

This clonotype was counted ten times or more. The V gene is TRBV12-3 or TRBV12-4, the J gene TRBJ2-2; 12 bases are a match to TRBD2. The CDR3 covers 19 residues. V was clipped by 9 bases and J by 4 bases; unmatched bases: 18. This chain's CDR3 is CASRGGTSGPESITGELFF. CDR3 bases: TGTGCCAGTCGAGGCGGGACTAGCGGGCCAGAGTCGATCACCGGGGAGCTGTTTTTT.

This clonotype was detected ten times or more. The genes are TRBV29-1 and TRBJ2-7, with 10 nucleotides matching TRBD1. The length of the CDR3 is 14 residues. The V and J ends lost 4 bases and 6 bases, in that order; junction bases with no gene match: 9. Per germline, CDR1 SQVTM and CDR2 ANQGSEA. As DNA, the CDR3 is TGCAGCGTTGTCCGGGACAGGGGTGCCTCCGAGCAGTACTTC. It translates to CSVVRDRGASEQYF.

The sample holds many counts of this clonotype. The chain joins TRBV6-1 to TRBJ2-7, with 12 bases that match TRBD2. The germline V gene has CDR1 MNHNS and CDR2 SASEGT. The length of the CDR3 is 15 residues. V was clipped by 5 bases and J by 2 bases; unmatched bases: 4. This CDR3 reads CASSTRTSGTYEQYF. As DNA, the CDR3 is TGTGCCAGCAGTACTAGGACTAGCGGGACCTACGAGCAGTACTTC.

This clonotype was seen a few times. This chain links TRBV5-1 with TRBJ1-1; D not certain. V lost 4 bases and J lost 7, with 11 bases in between. Germline V gene lookup returns CDR1 SGHRS and CDR2 YFSETQ. This CDR3 spans 12 amino acids. The CDR3 protein is CASSLDRGEAFF. The CDR3 nucleotides are TGCGCCAGCAGCCTGGACCGGGGTGAAGCTTTCTTT.

The sample holds many counts of this clonotype. The chain couples TRBV20-1 to TRBJ1-1; D perhaps matches TRBD1 (5 bases). Germline CDR1 DFQATT, CDR2 SNEGSKA (reference sequence). V lost 0 bases, J lost 4 bases, and 9 bases lay in between. The CDR3 runs 13 residues. CDR3 DNA sequence: TGCAGTGCTAGAGATGGGGGGGGCACTGAAGCTTTCTTT. It is translated as CSARDGGGTEAFF.

This chain links TRBV10-3 with TRBJ2-1; D ambiguous. The V end lost 6 bases, the J end lost 0 bases, and 15 bases lay between the germline ends. There are 16 residues in the CDR3. Germline V gene sequence: CDR1 ENHRY, CDR2 SYGVKD. The CDR3: CAISPLAEVSYNEQFF. The CDR3 DNA reads TGTGCCATCAGCCCGTTAGCAGAAGTCTCCTACAATGAGCAGTTCTTC.